These T cell receptor beta chains were read from a single sample in a study of human T cells and chemical hapten exposure. MiXCR, run by TCRdb on the RACE reads, gives a single entry per CDR3 protein. The profile shows 85,000 to 100,000 distinct CDR3 sequences, 9.5% to 15% of them singletons. This sample comprised whole blood, obtained in connection with sensitization to the hapten diphenylcyclopropenone (DPC). The receptors come from a woman between 40 and 50 years old with alopecia areata. Some clones in this sample may be carry-over from other donors' samples. Each CDR3 is given with its conserved first and last residue. The D gene is left open where the match is weak. Clone size is shown for a subset of rows, as once, few, many or a class of expanded clone.

d_call: .
j_call: TRBJ1-1
v_call: TRBV21-1
clone_size: .
cdr3_nt: TGTGCCAGCAGCAAAGAGAACAGCATAAACACTGAAGCTTTCTTT
cdr3_aa: CASSKENSINTEAFF

d_call: TRBD2
j_call: TRBJ2-5
v_call: TRBV29-1
clone_size: .
cdr3_nt: TGCAGCTCCTCCTTTGGGGAGGGCGAGACCCAGTACTTC
cdr3_aa: CSSSFGEGETQYF

d_call: TRBD2
j_call: TRBJ2-1
v_call: TRBV5-4
clone_size: .
cdr3_nt: TGTGCCAGCAGCCCCACTAGCGGGAGGGCCTACAATGAGCAGTTCTTC
cdr3_aa: CASSPTSGRAYNEQFF

d_call: TRBD2
j_call: TRBJ2-3
v_call: TRBV7-2
clone_size: .
cdr3_nt: TGTGCCAGCAGCTTAGATTCGGCGGGAGGGCAGTATTTT
cdr3_aa: CASSLDSAGGQYF

d_call: .
j_call: TRBJ2-3
v_call: TRBV20-1
clone_size: .
cdr3_nt: TGCAGTGCTAGTCTTAGGTCAGATACGCAGTATTTT
cdr3_aa: CSASLRSDTQYF

d_call: .
j_call: TRBJ2-5
v_call: TRBV2
clone_size: .
cdr3_nt: TGTGCCAGCAGTGAAGCGAACAGGGCCCAGACCCAGTACTTC
cdr3_aa: CASSEANRAQTQYF

d_call: .
j_call: TRBJ1-1
v_call: TRBV6-5
clone_size: few
cdr3_nt: TGTGCCAGCAGTTACTCGATATGGGGGTCCGAAGCTTTCTTT
cdr3_aa: CASSYSIWGSEAFF

d_call: TRBD1
j_call: TRBJ2-7
v_call: TRBV7-6
clone_size: many
cdr3_nt: TGTGCCAGCAGCTTAGGTGGGGACAGGGCCCACGAGCAGTACTTC
cdr3_aa: CASSLGGDRAHEQYF

d_call: .
j_call: TRBJ1-3
v_call: TRBV5-6
clone_size: few
cdr3_nt: TGTGCCAGCAGCTTGAGGGCCCCGGGAAACACCATATATTTT
cdr3_aa: CASSLRAPGNTIYF

d_call: TRBD2
j_call: TRBJ2-3
v_call: TRBV9
clone_size: few
cdr3_nt: TGTGCCAGCAGGGCGCCGGGACTAGCGGGAGGAAGCACAGATACGCAGTATTTT
cdr3_aa: CASRAPGLAGGSTDTQYF

d_call: .
j_call: TRBJ2-5
v_call: TRBV5-5
clone_size: few
cdr3_nt: TGTGCCAGCAGCTTAGGATTCGAAGAGACCCAGTACTTC
cdr3_aa: CASSLGFEETQYF

d_call: TRBD2
j_call: TRBJ2-1
v_call: TRBV4-2
clone_size: few
cdr3_nt: TGTGCCAGCAGCCAAGATCTAGGACTAGCGGGAGGCGGGTCCGGCTACAATGAGCAGTTCTTC
cdr3_aa: CASSQDLGLAGGGSGYNEQFF

d_call: TRBD1
j_call: TRBJ2-1
v_call: TRBV3-1
clone_size: .
cdr3_nt: TGTGCCAGCAGCCTTCGGGACAGGGGATACAATGAGCAGTTCTTC
cdr3_aa: CASSLRDRGYNEQFF

d_call: TRBD1
j_call: TRBJ2-3
v_call: TRBV9
clone_size: many
cdr3_nt: TGTGCCAGCAGCACACAGGGGGCGCGAGGCACAGATACGCAGTATTTT
cdr3_aa: CASSTQGARGTDTQYF

d_call: .
j_call: TRBJ2-1
v_call: TRBV6-5
clone_size: few
cdr3_nt: TGTGCCAGCAGTTATATGAATGAGCAGTTCTTC
cdr3_aa: CASSYMNEQFF

d_call: TRBD1
j_call: TRBJ2-5
v_call: TRBV29-1
clone_size: many
cdr3_nt: TGCAGCGTTGAAGATCCGGGGACAGGGGAGAGTTCTCAAGAGACCCAGTACTTC
cdr3_aa: CSVEDPGTGESSQETQYF

d_call: TRBD2
j_call: TRBJ2-3
v_call: TRBV4-3
clone_size: few
cdr3_nt: TGCGCCAGCAGCCAAGAACTAGCGGCAGATACGCAGTATTTT
cdr3_aa: CASSQELAADTQYF

d_call: TRBD2
j_call: TRBJ2-1
v_call: TRBV7-6
clone_size: few
cdr3_nt: TGTGCCAGCAGCTTAGACGTAGCGGGAGGGCCAAGAAATGAGCAGTTCTTC
cdr3_aa: CASSLDVAGGPRNEQFF

d_call: .
j_call: TRBJ1-1
v_call: TRBV20-1
clone_size: many
cdr3_nt: TGCAGTGCTCCCAAACCCGGGTCGAACACTGAAGCTTTCTTT
cdr3_aa: CSAPKPGSNTEAFF

d_call: .
j_call: TRBJ1-1
v_call: TRBV29-1
clone_size: .
cdr3_nt: TGCAGCGTTGAAAGAGTGAGGTTTTCTGGGGGCGAGTCCAACACTGAAGCTTTCTTT
cdr3_aa: CSVERVRFSGGESNTEAFF

d_call: .
j_call: TRBJ2-2
v_call: TRBV7-6
clone_size: few
cdr3_nt: TGTGCCAGCAGCTTGATAGGGGGGAACACCGGGGAGCTGTTTTTT
cdr3_aa: CASSLIGGNTGELFF

d_call: TRBD1
j_call: TRBJ1-1
v_call: TRBV7-2
clone_size: .
cdr3_nt: TGTGCCAGCAGTCCCCGGAACAAGGGGGCTGGGGCTGAAGCTTTCTTT
cdr3_aa: CASSPRNKGAGAEAFF

d_call: .
j_call: TRBJ2-7
v_call: TRBV20-1
clone_size: .
cdr3_nt: TGCAGTGCTAGTCTCAACTACGAGCAGTACTTC
cdr3_aa: CSASLNYEQYF

d_call: .
j_call: TRBJ2-1
v_call: TRBV10-3
clone_size: .
cdr3_nt: TGTGCCACGAGGCTGGATCCTAGCTCCTACAATGAGCAGTTCTTC
cdr3_aa: CATRLDPSSYNEQFF

d_call: .
j_call: TRBJ1-6
v_call: TRBV4-1
clone_size: .
cdr3_nt: TGCGCCAGCAGCTCACCTTATTCACCCCTCCACTTT
cdr3_aa: CASSSPYSPLHF

d_call: TRBD2
j_call: TRBJ2-7
v_call: TRBV6-2/TRBV6-3
clone_size: .
cdr3_nt: TGTGCCAGCAGTACTGGGACTAGCGGGAGATACGAGCAGTACTTC
cdr3_aa: CASSTGTSGRYEQYF

d_call: .
j_call: TRBJ2-3
v_call: TRBV18
clone_size: few
cdr3_nt: TGTGCCAGCTCACCCAAGCACCAGGCGACAGATACGCAGTATTTT
cdr3_aa: CASSPKHQATDTQYF

d_call: .
j_call: TRBJ2-6
v_call: TRBV5-5
clone_size: few
cdr3_nt: TGTGCCAGCAGCATCCGGCCCTCTGGGGCCAACGTCCTGACTTTC
cdr3_aa: CASSIRPSGANVLTF

d_call: TRBD2
j_call: TRBJ2-1
v_call: TRBV7-9
clone_size: many
cdr3_nt: TGTGCCAGCAGAGGCCGCGGGAGGCCTGGGAATGAGCAGTTCTTC
cdr3_aa: CASRGRGRPGNEQFF

d_call: .
j_call: TRBJ2-7
v_call: TRBV7-8
clone_size: few
cdr3_nt: TGTGCCAGCAGCTTAGATCATGGCAGGGACGAGCAGTACTTC
cdr3_aa: CASSLDHGRDEQYF

d_call: TRBD1
j_call: TRBJ2-7
v_call: TRBV28
clone_size: few
cdr3_nt: TGTGCCAGCATCGAGGACAGGGAACCCTACGAGCAGTACTTC
cdr3_aa: CASIEDREPYEQYF

d_call: TRBD2
j_call: TRBJ2-1
v_call: TRBV11-2
clone_size: .
cdr3_nt: TGTGCCAGCAGCTTGACTAGCGGGACTGAGCAGTTCTTC
cdr3_aa: CASSLTSGTEQFF

d_call: TRBD1
j_call: TRBJ2-1
v_call: TRBV12-3/TRBV12-4
clone_size: many
cdr3_nt: TGTGCCAGCAGTTTACCCGGGACAGTCTACAATGAGCAGTTCTTC
cdr3_aa: CASSLPGTVYNEQFF

d_call: TRBD2
j_call: TRBJ2-7
v_call: TRBV6-5
clone_size: few
cdr3_nt: TGTGCCAGCACCCGACCCCTAGCGGGAGGAATCTACGAGCAGTACTTC
cdr3_aa: CASTRPLAGGIYEQYF

d_call: TRBD2
j_call: TRBJ2-3
v_call: TRBV7-2
clone_size: few
cdr3_nt: TGTGCCAGCAGCATAAGGGAGGGCCGGATAGATACGCAGTATTTT
cdr3_aa: CASSIREGRIDTQYF

d_call: .
j_call: TRBJ1-1
v_call: TRBV4-1
clone_size: many
cdr3_nt: TGCGCCAGCAGCCAAGTTGGGCGGGCTTTCTTT
cdr3_aa: CASSQVGRAFF

d_call: TRBD1
j_call: TRBJ1-4
v_call: TRBV6-5
clone_size: few
cdr3_nt: TGTGCCAGCAGTCGACTACAGGGGGCGAGGGAAAAACTGTTTTTT
cdr3_aa: CASSRLQGAREKLFF

d_call: TRBD1
j_call: TRBJ1-2
v_call: TRBV28
clone_size: .
cdr3_nt: TGTGCCAGCAGCCCCGGGACAGTCCTTATCTATGGCTACACCTTC
cdr3_aa: CASSPGTVLIYGYTF

d_call: TRBD1
j_call: TRBJ1-1
v_call: TRBV28
clone_size: few
cdr3_nt: TGTGCCAGCAGTTCCTACAGGGGGCGCCGGGCTGAAGCTTTCTTT
cdr3_aa: CASSSYRGRRAEAFF

d_call: TRBD2
j_call: TRBJ2-5
v_call: TRBV4-3
clone_size: few
cdr3_nt: TGCGCCAGCAGCCCTAGCGGGAGAGAAGAGACCCAGTACTTC
cdr3_aa: CASSPSGREETQYF

d_call: TRBD1
j_call: TRBJ2-1
v_call: TRBV28
clone_size: few
cdr3_nt: TGTGCCAGCAGGCCCCGGGGACAGGGGTTGGGTGAGCAGTTCTTC
cdr3_aa: CASRPRGQGLGEQFF